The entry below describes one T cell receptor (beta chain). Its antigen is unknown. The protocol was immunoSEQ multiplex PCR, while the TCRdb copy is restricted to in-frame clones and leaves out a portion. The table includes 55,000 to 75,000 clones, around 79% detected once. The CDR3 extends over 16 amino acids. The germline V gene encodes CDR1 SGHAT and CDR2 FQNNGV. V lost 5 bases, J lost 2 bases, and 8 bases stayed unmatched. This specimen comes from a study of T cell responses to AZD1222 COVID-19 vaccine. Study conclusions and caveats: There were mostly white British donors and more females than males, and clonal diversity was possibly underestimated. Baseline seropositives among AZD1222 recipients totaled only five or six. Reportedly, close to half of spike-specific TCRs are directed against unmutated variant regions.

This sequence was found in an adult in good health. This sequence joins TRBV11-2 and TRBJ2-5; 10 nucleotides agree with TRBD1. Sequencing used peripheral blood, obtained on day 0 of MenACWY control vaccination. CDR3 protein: CASSRRDRGRQETQYF. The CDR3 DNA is TGTGCCAGCAGCAGACGGGACAGGGGTCGACAAGAGACCCAGTACTTC.